This T cell receptor beta chain was recorded in a study of technical replicates of blood from several donors. Libraries were prepared by immunoSEQ multiplex PCR; TCRdb keeps only in-frame clonotypes and omits some of them. The sample has 45,000 to 60,000 clones; about nine tenths are singletons. The V gene's germline CDR1 is MNHNY and CDR2 SVGAGI (reference sequence). Unmatched junction bases numbered 9, after V lost 8 bases and J lost 1 base. This CDR3 spans 15 amino acids. This TCR was recovered from a human donor in good health. Some clones in this sample may be carry-over from other donors' samples. The V gene is TRBV6-6, the J gene TRBJ2-5; 8 bases are a match to TRBD2. Sequenced material: PBMCs. CDR3 sequence reads: CASLLRAGGQETQYF. CDR3 DNA: TGTGCCAGCCTGCTCAGGGCGGGGGGCCAAGAGACCCAGTACTTC.